The 20 T cell receptor beta chains below come from one sample, sequenced in a study of cytomegalovirus exposure and HLA in healthy donors. PCR used 60 Vbeta primers and 13 Jbeta primers. Profiling relied on immunoSEQ multiplex PCR, and the TCRdb table lists in-frame clones only, not all of them. Of roughly 180,000 clones listed, less than 90% are singletons. Material for sequencing was PBMCs. These receptors all stem from a boy under 18 in good health and CMV-seronegative.

This clone was observed once. The chain has TRBV5-1 and TRBJ2-5, with 7 bases aligning to TRBD1. The V gene's germline CDR1 is SGHRS and CDR2 YFSETQ. This CDR3 is 14 amino acids long. With 0 bases clipped from V and 5 bases from J, the junction kept 4 bases outside the gene matches. CDR3 in amino acids: CASSLGGRGETQYF. CDR3 bases: TGCGCCAGCAGCTTGGGTGGCAGGGGGGAGACCCAGTACTTC.

The V gene is TRBV6-4, the J gene TRBJ1-1; D call uncertain. Per the germline V gene, CDR1 is MRHNA and CDR2 is SNTAGT. The CDR3 loop spans 13 amino acids. Trimming pared 4 bases from V and 3 bases from J, leaving 9 bases between. The CDR3 spells CASSVTADTEAFF. For the CDR3, the DNA is TGTGCCAGCAGTGTTACAGCGGACACTGAAGCTTTCTTT.

This chain uses TRBV6-1 with TRBJ2-5; D gene unclear. The J call may be incorrect, as the DNA end agrees better with TRBJ2-7. Per germline, CDR1 MNHNS and CDR2 SASEGT. This CDR3 region has 15 residues. CDR3 protein: CASSAAEASGYEQYF. CDR3 nucleotides: TGTGCCAGCAGCGCGGCCGAGGCCAGTGGCTACGAGCAGTACTTC.

The V call is TRBV4-3, the J call TRBJ2-1, with TRBD2 identical over 8 bases. The junction had 8 bases not matched to a gene; V was cut back by 1 base and J by 9 bases. The CDR3 covers 15 residues. The V gene's germline CDR1 is LGHNA and CDR2 YSLEER. DNA of the CDR3: TGCGCCAGCAGCCAAGCCAGCGGGGGACCCGGTGAGCAGTTCTTC. It is translated as CASSQASGGPGEQFF.

This chain uses TRBV6-5 with TRBJ2-7, with 11 bases lining up with TRBD2. The CDR3 length is 15 residues. The V and J ends lost 5 bases and 4 bases, in that order; junction bases with no gene match: 7. Germline V gives CDR1 MNHEY, CDR2 SVGAGI. The CDR3 spells CASSKTSGVGYEQYF. In nucleotides, the CDR3 is TGTGCCAGCAGTAAGACTAGCGGGGTAGGGTACGAGCAGTACTTC.

The chain joins TRBV15 to TRBJ2-3, with 7 bases that match TRBD2. Germline trimming cut 5 bases from V and 0 bases from J; bases unmatched to any gene: 11. Germline CDR1 LNHNV, CDR2 YYDKDF (reference sequence). This CDR3 is built from 17 residues. CDR3 DNA sequence: TGTGCCACCAGCGGGTCAACTAGCGCGACTAGCACAGATACGCAGTATTTT. It codes for CATSGSTSATSTDTQYF. The full variable domain, with the rest looked up from reference TRBV15 and TRBJ2-3, is DAMVIQNPRYQVTQFGKPVTLSCSQTLNHNVMYWYQQKSSQAPKLLFHYYDKDFNNEADTPDNFQSRRPNTSFCFLDIRSPGLGDTAMYLCATSGSTSATSTDTQYFGPGTRLTVL.

This chain uses TRBV27 with TRBJ1-2; perhaps TRBD1 as D (5 bases). V shed 1 base and J shed 4 bases, with 10 bases lying between them. Germline V lookup: CDR1 MNHEY, CDR2 SMNVEV (reference sequence). The CDR3 sequence is 14 residues long. CDR3 DNA: TGTGCCAGCAGTTTATGGGGCGACTCCTATGGCTACACCTTC. It translates to CASSLWGDSYGYTF.

The rearrangement joins TRBV6-6 to TRBJ2-3; 11 bases align to TRBD2. CDR3 length: 16 amino acids. Unmatched junction bases numbered 7, after V lost 6 bases and J lost 2 bases. From germline, CDR1 is MNHNY and CDR2 SVGAGI (reference sequence). The CDR3 spells CASRDLLAGDTDTQYF. CDR3 nucleotides: TGTGCCAGCAGGGACCTACTAGCGGGAGACACAGATACGCAGTATTTT.

V gene TRBV11-3 combines with J gene TRBJ2-3, with D possibly being TRBD2 (6 bases). CDR1 and CDR2 from the germline V gene are SGHNT and YENEEA. V was clipped by 5 bases and J by 3 bases, with 12 bases between them. The CDR3 runs to 14 residues. As DNA, the CDR3 is TGTGCCAGCAGCCAGGCTCGGGGGACAGATACGCAGTATTTT. It is translated as CASSQARGTDTQYF.

The chain carries TRBV2 and TRBJ2-2, with D possibly matching TRBD1 (5 bases). V was cut by 7 bases and J by 0 bases, with 9 bases left in between. The CDR3 length is 14 residues. CDR1 and CDR2 (germline): SNHLY, FYNNEI. DNA of the CDR3: TGTGCCAGCACAAAGGGGACGAACACCGGGGAGCTGTTTTTT. It codes for CASTKGTNTGELFF.

In the case of this clone: The junction differs from germline at one of its ends, possibly a read error. The rearrangement uses TRBV7-9 and TRBJ1-2; D remains unclear. The germline V gene encodes CDR1 SEHNR and CDR2 FQNEAQ (reference sequence). This CDR3 comprises 17 residues. The CDR3 nucleotides read TGTTCCAGCAGCCTGCCCGTCCTAGTAGAACTCGCGGGGGGCTACACCTTC. It yields the protein CSSSLPVLVELAGGYTF.

The chain carries TRBV5-8 and TRBJ2-1; weak D call: TRBD2 (6 bases). V gave up 4 bases and J gave up 9 bases, with 14 bases separating them. Germline V lookup: CDR1 SGHTS, CDR2 YDEGEE. This CDR3 has 13 amino acids. The CDR3 nucleotides read TGTGCCAGCAGCCGTGGCCCGGGGGTTGAGCAGTTCTTC. Its protein product is CASSRGPGVEQFF.

As regards this clone: Sequence at one end of the junction differs from germline and may be a read error. The J gene is TRBJ2-4, the V gene TRBV7-2; weak D call: TRBD2 (7 bases). CDR1 is SGHTA and CDR2 is FQGNSA in the germline V gene. This CDR3 is built from 16 residues. The CDR3 region has the DNA TGTGCCAGCAGCATAGCCGCCCCGGGGGGCACAAACATTCAGTACTTC. Translation gives CASSIAAPGGTNIQYF.

This clone was picked up one time. The chain links TRBV5-4 to TRBJ2-2; tentatively, D is TRBD2 (6 bases). The V end lost 2 bases, the J end lost 0 bases, and 8 bases lay between the germline ends. The CDR3 is 15 amino acids. Germline V lookup: CDR1 SGHNT, CDR2 YYREEE (reference sequence). In DNA form, the CDR3 reads TGTGCCAGCAGCTTTGGGGGGACGAACACCGGGGAGCTGTTTTTT. Translating it yields CASSFGGTNTGELFF. The full variable domain, completed using reference TRBV5-4 and TRBJ2-2, is ETGVTQSPTHLIKTRGQQVTLRCSSQSGHNTVSWYQQALGQGPQFIFQYYREEENGRGNFPPRFSGLQFPNYSSELNVNALELDDSALYLCASSFGGTNTGELFFGEGSRLTVL.

This clone was seen a few times. The V call is TRBV5-1, the J call TRBJ1-2, with unresolved D. This CDR3 has 13 residues. The V and J ends lost 5 bases and 8 bases respectively, with 16 bases between them. Germline-derived CDR1 and CDR2 are SGHRS and YFSETQ. In DNA, the CDR3 is TGCGCCAGCAGACAGAACGCTGGGTGGGGCTACACCTTC. Protein: CASRQNAGWGYTF.

CDR3 sequence reads: CASSPRGAGVVVYGYTF. In DNA, the CDR3 is TGTGCCAGCTCTCCCCGGGGCGCAGGGGTTGTGGTCTATGGCTACACCTTC. The chain has TRBV2 and TRBJ1-2; a weak D match, TRBD1 (6 bases). CDR1 is SNHLY, CDR2 FYNNEI, per germline. The CDR3 has 17 amino acids. Trimming removed 8 bases from V and 4 bases from J, with 26 bases in between.

The chain has TRBV7-6 and TRBJ2-1, with 11 bases fitting TRBD2. The V segment lost 2 bases and the J segment 0 bases; nucleotides outside the gene matches: 3. Germline V gives CDR1 SGHVS, CDR2 FNYEAQ. The CDR3 spans 17 residues. The CDR3 DNA is TGTGCCAGCAGCTTAAGACTAGCGGGAAACTCCTACAATGAGCAGTTCTTC. Amino acids: CASSLRLAGNSYNEQFF.

The chain uses TRBV6-6 and TRBJ2-5; 8 bases are shared with TRBD1. The germline CDR1 and CDR2 sequences are MNHNY and SVGAGI (reference sequence). The CDR3 is 14 amino acids. With V trimmed by 4 bases and J by 4 bases, 5 bases remained unmatched. The CDR3 protein is CASSSSDRGETQYF. CDR3 DNA sequence: TGTGCCAGCAGTTCCTCTGACAGGGGAGAGACCCAGTACTTC.

This clone was seen just once. V and J are TRBV9 and TRBJ1-5; D gene uncertain. There are 15 residues in the CDR3. The germline V and J ends were trimmed by 0 bases and 1 base, with 8 bases remaining between them. Germline values: CDR1 SGDLS, CDR2 YYNGEE. The CDR3 DNA reads as TGTGCCAGCAGCGTAGACGGAGGGAGCAATCAGCCCCAGCATTTT. Protein: CASSVDGGSNQPQHF.

The rearrangement joins TRBV5-1 to TRBJ2-3; no definite D call. CDR3 length: 16 residues. Germline assignment: CDR1 SGHRS and CDR2 YFSETQ. With 4 bases removed from V and 2 bases from J, the gap between germline ends came to 17 bases. Here the CDR3 DNA reads TGCGCCAGCAGCGTGAACGGTCCCACCGACACAGATACGCAGTATTTT. It translates to CASSVNGPTDTDTQYF. The whole variable domain, remainder taken from reference TRBV5-1 and TRBJ2-3, is KAGVTQTPRYLIKTRGQQVTLSCSPISGHRSVSWYQQTPGQGLQFLFEYFSETQRNKGNFPGRFSGRQFSNSRSEMNVSTLELGDSALYLCASSVNGPTDTDTQYFGPGTRLTVL.